Listed here are 6 T cell receptor beta chains from one sample, sequenced in a study of patients and donors after allogeneic stem cell transplantation (dated by TCRdb to about 2020). Libraries were constructed by RT-PCR. Data came from a NextSeq 550. TCRdb reprocessing: public reads trimmed at Q25 with fastp, clones called with MiXCR, in-frame beta chains kept. When rows share a CDR3 protein, they turn into one entry using the most common DNA and genes. The sample profile shows roughly 12,000 distinct CDR3 sequences; about 25% of them were found once. Less than 60% of the sample goes to the ten largest clones. The sequencing sample was made of blood, either unsorted or a sorted T cell fraction (not recorded which). The receptors stem from a human donor who was either an allogeneic HSCT recipient or a stem cell or donor lymphocyte infusion donor (not recorded which). It is not recorded whose cells these are; they may come from a transplant donor.

This clonotype came up many times. V gene TRBV7-8 combines with J gene TRBJ1-1; 7 bases are a match to TRBD1. The CDR3 sequence is 15 residues long. CDR1 is SGHVS, CDR2 FQNEAQ, per germline. With 0 bases clipped from V and 5 bases from J, the junction kept 6 bases outside the gene matches. DNA for the CDR3: TGTGCCAGCAGCTTAGCCTTACAGGGGAAGACTGAAGCTTTCTTT. Its translation is CASSLALQGKTEAFF.

This clonotype was observed a few times. The rearrangement links TRBV7-2 to TRBJ2-3, with 8 bases identical to TRBD2. V was clipped by 4 bases and J by 6 bases; unmatched bases: 9. Germline assignment: CDR1 SGHTA and CDR2 FQGNSA. The length of the CDR3 is 15 residues. DNA for the CDR3: TGTGCCAGCAGCTCCCTTAGCGGGATTAGGGATACGCAGTATTTT. Amino acids: CASSSLSGIRDTQYF.

This chain connects TRBV6-2 or TRBV6-3 to TRBJ1-2; D gene uncertain. Between the trimmed V and J ends, which lost 10 bases and 0 bases, there was a span of 12 bases. Germline CDR1 and CDR2: MNHEY and SVGEGT. The length of the CDR3 is 13 residues. The CDR3 region is CAIKESANYGYTF. Here the CDR3 DNA reads TGTGCCATCAAGGAGTCCGCTAACTATGGCTACACCTTC.

The V gene is TRBV7-3, the J gene TRBJ1-2; D perhaps matches TRBD1 (6 bases). The CDR3 totals 14 residues. Germline V lookup: CDR1 SGHTA, CDR2 FQGTGA. V was trimmed by 5 bases and J by 9 bases, leaving 19 bases between them. In nucleotides, the CDR3 is TGTGCCAGCAGCCCAGATTACAGGGATGGGTGCTACACCTTC. Translating gives CASSPDYRDGCYTF.

The genes are TRBV6-6 and TRBJ1-2; 9 nucleotides align to TRBD1. The CDR3 contains 15 residues. Germline V gene sequence: CDR1 MNHNY, CDR2 SVGAGI (reference sequence). With V trimmed by 2 bases and J by 6 bases, 7 bases remained unmatched. The DNA for the CDR3 is TGTGCCAGCAGTTACCCGGGGACAGGGATAAATGGCTACACCTTC. It is translated as CASSYPGTGINGYTF.

At least ten counts were recorded for this clonotype. V gene TRBV12-3 or TRBV12-4 combines with J gene TRBJ1-5; TRBD1 aligns across 8 bases. V was clipped by 4 bases and J by 4 bases; unmatched bases: 3. The CDR3 contains 14 residues. This CDR3 is CASSSGQGNQPQHF. The CDR3, as DNA: TGTGCCAGCAGTTCCGGACAGGGTAATCAGCCCCAGCATTTT.